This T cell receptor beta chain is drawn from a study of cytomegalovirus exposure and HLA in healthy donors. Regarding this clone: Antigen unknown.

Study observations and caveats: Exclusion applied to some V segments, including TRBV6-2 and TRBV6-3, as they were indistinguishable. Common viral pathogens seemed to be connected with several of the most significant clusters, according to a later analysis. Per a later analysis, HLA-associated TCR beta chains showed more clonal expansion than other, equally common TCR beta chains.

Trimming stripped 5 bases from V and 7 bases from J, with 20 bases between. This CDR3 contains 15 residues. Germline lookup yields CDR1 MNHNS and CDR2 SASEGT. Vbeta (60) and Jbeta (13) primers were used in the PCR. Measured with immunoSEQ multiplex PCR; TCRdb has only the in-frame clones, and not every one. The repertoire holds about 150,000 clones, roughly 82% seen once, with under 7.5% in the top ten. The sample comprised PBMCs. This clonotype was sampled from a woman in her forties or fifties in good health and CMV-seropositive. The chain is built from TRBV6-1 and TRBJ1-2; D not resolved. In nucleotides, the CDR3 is TGTGCCAGCAGTCCCCCCCTCCAGCGGTTAGGTGGCTACACCTTC. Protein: CASSPPLQRLGGYTF.